This T cell receptor (beta chain) was documented in a study of shared clonotypes between healthy human individuals. This clone was detected only once. Distinct nucleotide sequences in the sample also encode this CDR3. The assay was immunoSEQ multiplex PCR, and TCRdb's table has in-frame clones only and misses some. This table has around 1.9 million clones, just under 95% appearing once. The CDR3 has 13 residues. V was pared by 5 bases and J by 8 bases, with 3 bases of the junction left unmatched. Germline V lookup: CDR1 MNHEY, CDR2 SMNVEV (reference sequence). Naivety among CD8 cells was defined by CD45RO negativity and positive CCR7 selection, thereby excluding terminally differentiated effector memory CD45RA+ cells.

The source is a man aged 18 to 29 in good health. Some clones in this sample may be carry-over from other donors' samples. The V gene is TRBV27, the J gene TRBJ1-2; 12 bases match TRBD1. Sequencing was performed on naive CD8+ T cells from PBMCs. The CDR3 coding sequence is TGTGCCAGCAGTAGTGGGACAGGGGGCGGCTACACCTTC. Protein: CASSSGTGGGYTF.